The 10 T cell receptor beta chains listed next were all sequenced from one sample in a study of naive and memory T cell subsets. An equimolar mix of two oligonucleotides served as the beta constant-region primer for TRBC1 and TRBC2. One entry per CDR3 protein results from TCRdb running MiXCR on the UMI-ligation and nested PCR reads. This table holds tens of thousands of distinct CDR3 sequences, roughly 14% found once. Sequencing was performed on effector memory CD4+ T cells from blood. Subset described: effector memory, CD45RA- CD27-. Receptors originate from a human donor in good health.

In this sample, this clonotype turned up a few times. The chain employs TRBV19 and TRBJ1-5, with 8 nucleotides matching TRBD1. This CDR3 is built from 14 residues. Trimming took 7 bases from V and 5 from J; bases not matched to a gene: 7. The germline V gene encodes CDR1 LNHDA and CDR2 SQIVND (reference sequence). The CDR3 DNA is TGTGCCAGTATGGGGACAGGTCTGGATCAGCCCCAGCATTTT. Translation gives CASMGTGLDQPQHF. Using reference TRBV19 and TRBJ1-5 for the parts outside the CDR3, the full variable domain is DGGITQSPKYLFRKEGQNVTLSCEQNLNHDAMYWYRQDPGQGLRLIYYSQIVNDFQKGDIAEGYSVSREKKESFPLTVTSAQKNPTAFYLCASMGTGLDQPQHFGDGTRLSIL.

This clonotype has ten or more counts. The genes are TRBV11-2 and TRBJ2-6; unclear D gene. This CDR3 region has 14 residues. V gave up 3 bases and J gave up 4 bases, with 7 bases separating them. From germline, CDR1 is SGHAT and CDR2 FQNNGV. The CDR3 nucleotides read TGTGCCAGCAGCTTCGGTTCCGGGGCCAACGTCCTGACTTTC. Protein product: CASSFGSGANVLTF.

This clonotype was detected many times. The chain carries TRBV7-2 and TRBJ2-3, with TRBD2 identical over 7 bases. Per germline, CDR1 SGHTA and CDR2 FQGNSA. This CDR3 is 15 amino acids long. Unmatched junction bases numbered 5, after V lost 0 bases and J lost 5 bases. The CDR3 DNA follows: TGTGCCAGCAGCTTAGCAGCGGGCGGGGGAGATACGCAGTATTTT. Residues: CASSLAAGGGDTQYF.

This clonotype was observed at least ten times. The chain combines TRBV6-2 or TRBV6-3 with TRBJ2-3, with D perhaps matching TRBD1 (5 bases). CDR3 size: 17 residues. The germline V gene encodes CDR1 MNHEY and CDR2 SVGEGT. The V end lost 6 bases, the J end lost 4 bases, and 23 bases lay between the germline ends. Here the CDR3 DNA reads TGTGCCAGCAGCCCCACCTCGCAGCTGTGGGGCGCAGATACGCAGTATTTT. Translating it yields CASSPTSQLWGADTQYF.

By sample fraction, this clonotype is large. The chain has TRBV2 and TRBJ2-6; D remains unclear. The CDR3 is 14 amino acids. Trimming pared 6 bases from V and 0 bases from J, leaving 6 bases between. Per germline, CDR1 SNHLY and CDR2 FYNNEI. The chain's CDR3 is CASSSSSGANVLTF. CDR3 DNA sequence: TGTGCCAGCAGCAGTTCCTCTGGGGCCAACGTCCTGACTTTC.

This clonotype was found a few times. The chain combines TRBV5-1 with TRBJ2-1; D tentatively fits TRBD1 or TRBD2 (5 bases each). The CDR3 covers 16 residues. The ends were cut back, 4 bases at V and 0 bases at J, with 14 bases in the middle. Germline assignment: CDR1 SGHRS and CDR2 YFSETQ. Here the CDR3 reads CASSVPGALSYNEQFF. The CDR3 bases are TGCGCCAGCAGCGTCCCCGGGGCTCTCTCCTACAATGAGCAGTTCTTC.

V gene TRBV6-2 or TRBV6-3 combines with J gene TRBJ1-5; weak D call: TRBD1 (5 bases). The CDR3 length is 14 residues. CDR1 MNHEY and CDR2 SVGEGT come from the germline V gene. V was cut by 6 bases and J by 7 bases, with 16 bases left in between. CDR3 residues: CASSPPRAGQPQHF. Written as DNA, the CDR3 is TGTGCCAGCAGCCCCCCCAGGGCTGGCCAGCCCCAGCATTTT.

A few counts support this clonotype. The chain combines TRBV6-2 or TRBV6-3 with TRBJ2-5, with D perhaps matching TRBD1 (6 bases). The CDR3 has 16 residues. Trimming pared 0 bases from V and 5 bases from J, leaving 16 bases between. Per germline, CDR1 MNHEY and CDR2 SVGEGT. The CDR3 DNA reads TGTGCCAGCAGTTACTCCGGAAAGGGGGTTTTGGAGACCCAGTACTTC. This translates into CASSYSGKGVLETQYF.

This clonotype was seen repeatedly, ten times or more. This rearrangement joins TRBV5-5 to TRBJ2-4; TRBD1 is a possible D gene (6 bases). Germline CDR1 and CDR2: SGHKS and YYEKEE (reference sequence). Trimming stripped 0 bases from V and 0 bases from J, with 10 bases between. This CDR3 contains 16 residues. CDR3 in amino acids: CASSLGDRLAKNIQYF. CDR3 nucleotide sequence: TGTGCCAGCAGCTTGGGTGACAGGCTAGCCAAAAACATTCAGTACTTC.

Only a few counts were recorded for this clonotype. The CDR3 reads CASSLRTGGNQPQHF. The CDR3 region has the DNA TGTGCCAGCAGTCTTCGGACAGGGGGCAATCAGCCCCAGCATTTT. The chain joins TRBV12-3 or TRBV12-4 to TRBJ1-5; TRBD1 matches 9 bases. Germline trimming cut 5 bases from V and 2 bases from J; bases unmatched to any gene: 4. This CDR3 is 15 amino acids long.